Below are 19 T cell receptor beta chains sequenced from a single sample in a study of blood T cell repertoires in COVID-19. TCRdb keeps only in-frame clones here, not all; method: immunoSEQ multiplex PCR. The table has 280,000 or so clones, 88% seen once; the top ten hold about 7%. The material sequenced was peripheral blood. The receptors derive from a woman aged 30 to 39 who had recovered from COVID-19.

Note on this clone: The sample carries other DNA sequences with the same CDR3. The rearrangement uses TRBV2 and TRBJ2-7; weak D call: TRBD1 (5 bases). The CDR3 totals 12 residues. The ends were cut back, 8 bases at V and 0 bases at J, with 8 bases in the middle. The V gene's germline CDR1 is SNHLY and CDR2 FYNNEI. CDR3 in DNA: TGTGCCAGCCTCAGGGACTCCTACGAGCAGTACTTC. Its translation: CASLRDSYEQYF. Together with reference TRBV2 and TRBJ2-7, the CDR3 gives the full variable domain: EPEVTQTPSHQVTQMGQEVILRCVPISNHLYFYWYRQILGQKVEFLVSFYNNEISEKSEIFDDQFSVERPDGSNFTLKIRSTKLEDSAMYFCASLRDSYEQYFGPGTRLTVT.

This clone came up a few times. The genes are TRBV2 and TRBJ1-3, with a possible D match to TRBD1 (5 bases). Trimming removed 5 bases from V and 1 base from J, with 12 bases in between. This CDR3 contains 15 residues. Germline CDR1 and CDR2: SNHLY and FYNNEI. The CDR3, as DNA: TGTGCCAGCAGTAGGGAGGGGAGGTCTGGAAACACCATATATTTT. Its translation: CASSREGRSGNTIYF.

The J gene is TRBJ2-2, the V gene TRBV4-2; D possibly corresponds to TRBD1 (5 bases). Germline V gene sequence: CDR1 LGHNA, CDR2 YNFKEQ. This CDR3 comprises 15 residues. Trimming took 5 bases from V and 5 from J, leaving 15 bases between them. CDR3 DNA: TGTGCCAGCAGCTACGGACACACGAGTACCGGGGAGCTGTTTTTT. Translated: CASSYGHTSTGELFF.

This clone was observed at least ten times. The chain is built from TRBV11-2 and TRBJ1-6, with D unclear. Germline V CDR1 and CDR2: SGHAT, FQNNGV. The CDR3 is 12 residues long. V lost 6 bases and J 6 bases, leaving 6 bases between the germline ends. For the CDR3, the DNA is TGTGCCAGCAGGCGGGGTAATTCACCCCTCCACTTT. It is translated as CASRRGNSPLHF.

This clone showed up just once. The chain recombines TRBV10-3 with TRBJ2-1; 11 positions agree with TRBD1. The CDR3 is made up of 15 amino acids. V trimming: 8 bases; J trimming: 7 bases; junction bases outside the gene matches: 10. CDR1 is ENHRY, CDR2 SYGVKD, per germline. The CDR3 reads CAIAPPDRGRNEQFF. The DNA for the CDR3 is TGTGCCATCGCCCCCCCGGACAGGGGGCGGAATGAGCAGTTCTTC.

The chain combines TRBV2 with TRBJ1-3, with D possibly TRBD1 on 5 matching bases. The germline V and J ends were trimmed by 4 bases and 0 bases, with 10 bases remaining between them. Germline V gene sequence: CDR1 SNHLY, CDR2 FYNNEI. This CDR3 region has 15 residues. CDR3 sequence reads: CASSGDRSSGNTIYF. For the CDR3, the DNA is TGTGCCAGCAGTGGAGACAGATCCTCTGGAAACACCATATATTTT.

This chain joins TRBV7-3 and TRBJ2-1; maybe TRBD2 (7 bases). The germline V and J ends were trimmed by 5 bases and 0 bases, with 17 bases remaining between them. The CDR3 has 17 amino acids. Germline V gives CDR1 SGHTA, CDR2 FQGTGA. The CDR3 region has the DNA TGTGCCAGCAGCCAGGTGGGCGGGGGCCTCTCCTACAATGAGCAGTTCTTC. The encoded protein is CASSQVGGGLSYNEQFF.

The J gene is TRBJ2-5, the V gene TRBV20-1; TRBD2 aligns across 13 bases. The CDR3 runs 15 residues. Germline CDR1 reads DFQATT; CDR2 reads SNEGSKA (reference sequence). After removal of 3 bases from V and 4 bases from J, the junction contained 5 bases not matched to a gene. The CDR3 protein is CSASSGLAGLETQYF. DNA of the CDR3: TGCAGTGCTAGTTCGGGACTAGCGGGGTTAGAGACCCAGTACTTC.

The J gene is TRBJ2-2, the V gene TRBV30; TRBD2 matches at 8 bases. The CDR3 spans 15 residues. The germline V gene encodes CDR1 GTSNPN and CDR2 SVGIG (reference sequence). Trimming cost V 2 bases and J 1 base; bases outside gene matches: 3. The chain's CDR3 is CAWSPLAGNTGELFF. CDR3 nucleotides: TGTGCCTGGAGTCCGCTAGCGGGGAACACCGGGGAGCTGTTTTTT.

The chain links TRBV5-1 to TRBJ2-3; perhaps TRBD1 as D (6 bases). Trimming took off 6 bases at V and 8 bases at J, with 10 bases between the two ends. Per germline, CDR1 SGHRS and CDR2 YFSETQ. The CDR3 runs 11 residues. In nucleotides, the CDR3 is TGCGCCAGCACCTTACAGGGTACGCAGTATTTT. It specifies CASTLQGTQYF.

The chain has TRBV5-1 and TRBJ2-3; 9 bases are a match to TRBD1. Germline values: CDR1 SGHRS, CDR2 YFSETQ. Unmatched junction bases numbered 6, after V lost 4 bases and J lost 3 bases. This CDR3 region has 15 residues. CDR3 region: CASSLRQGETDTQYF. The CDR3 bases are TGCGCCAGCAGCCTAAGACAGGGGGAGACAGATACGCAGTATTTT. Together with reference TRBV5-1 and TRBJ2-3, the CDR3 gives the full variable domain: KAGVTQTPRYLIKTRGQQVTLSCSPISGHRSVSWYQQTPGQGLQFLFEYFSETQRNKGNFPGRFSGRQFSNSRSEMNVSTLELGDSALYLCASSLRQGETDTQYFGPGTRLTVL.

This chain links TRBV7-9 with TRBJ1-3; D is possibly TRBD1 (6 bases). Germline assignment: CDR1 SEHNR and CDR2 FQNEAQ (reference sequence). Trimming pared 6 bases from V and 1 base from J, leaving 10 bases between. This CDR3 is 14 amino acids long. The CDR3 sequence: CASSSDRSGNTIYF. Here the CDR3 DNA reads TGTGCCAGCAGTTCCGACAGGTCTGGAAACACCATATATTTT.

J is TRBJ1-2 and V is TRBV7-9; 8 nucleotides match TRBD1. V shed 0 bases and J 7 bases; nucleotides not matched to a gene: 7. The CDR3 spans 15 residues. Germline V lookup: CDR1 SEHNR, CDR2 FQNEAQ (reference sequence). DNA for the CDR3: TGTGCCAGCAGCTTAGCAGGGACAGGAGGGGTTGGCTACACCTTC. Translation gives CASSLAGTGGVGYTF.

On this clone itself: The sample has other DNA sequences that encode this CDR3 too. The chain uses TRBV6-1 and TRBJ1-1; tentatively, D is TRBD1 (5 bases). The CDR3 extends over 14 amino acids. The V gene's germline CDR1 is MNHNS and CDR2 SASEGT. The V gene lost 2 bases and the J gene lost 0 bases, with 7 bases spanning the gap. In nucleotides, the CDR3 is TGTGCCAGCAGTGAACAGGGTCTGAACACTGAAGCTTTCTTT. It specifies CASSEQGLNTEAFF.

The rearrangement links TRBV28 to TRBJ2-7, with D hard to call. V lost 7 bases to trimming and J lost 5 bases, with 18 bases between them. CDR1 is MDHEN, CDR2 SYDVKM, per germline. The CDR3 extends over 14 amino acids. The CDR3 here is CASTQSGQANEQYF. The CDR3 bases are TGTGCCAGCACCCAGAGTGGGCAGGCGAACGAGCAGTACTTC.

This chain links TRBV6-1 with TRBJ2-1; D is ambiguous. The V gene's germline CDR1 is MNHNS and CDR2 SASEGT. V was pared by 3 bases and J by 6 bases, with 12 bases between. CDR3 length: 14 residues. CDR3 nucleotide sequence: TGTGCCAGCAGTGACACCAGGCACGGCAATGAGCAGTTCTTC. This translates into CASSDTRHGNEQFF.

The rearrangement joins TRBV18 to TRBJ2-6; D may be TRBD2 (6 bases). Trimming cost V 3 bases and J 2 bases, with 14 bases left between them. This CDR3 has 17 residues. The germline V gene has CDR1 KGHSH and CDR2 LQKENI. The DNA of the CDR3 is TGTGCCAGCTCACCGGTAGGAGGGGTTCCTGGGGCCAACGTCCTGACTTTC. Its translation is CASSPVGGVPGANVLTF.

V and J are TRBV5-1 and TRBJ1-1; unclear D gene. The germline gives CDR1 SGHRS, CDR2 YFSETQ. This CDR3 region has 15 residues. The V end lost 4 bases, the J end lost 4 bases, and 17 bases lay between the germline ends. The CDR3 nucleotides are TGCGCCAGCAGCACTGGGAGGGCGATGGGCACTGAAGCTTTCTTT. Protein sequence: CASSTGRAMGTEAFF.

The rearrangement links TRBV6-5 to TRBJ1-1, with TRBD1 as a possible D gene (6 bases). Germline V gene sequence: CDR1 MNHEY, CDR2 SVGAGI. This CDR3 has 15 amino acids. V was clipped by 5 bases and J by 5 bases, with 18 bases between them. DNA for the CDR3: TGTGCCAGCAGTAGAGACAGGCCCCCGGGGACTGAAGCTTTCTTT. Its translation: CASSRDRPPGTEAFF.